This paragraph reports one T cell receptor beta chain. Antigen unknown. After removal of 8 bases from V and 3 bases from J, the junction contained 6 bases not matched to a gene. CDR1 and CDR2 (germline): SGHNT, YENEEA. The CDR3 has 13 residues. The data stem from a study of cytomegalovirus exposure and HLA in healthy donors. Study findings and constraints: A later analysis linked a missense DCLRE1C variant to TCR beta V- and J-gene trimming. Listed as cytomegalovirus-associated were 150 to 200 TCR beta chains. A later analysis, which compared TCR beta chains of equal frequency, found the HLA-associated ones more clonally expanded.

This PCR relied on a set of 60 Vbeta primers and 13 Jbeta primers. TCRdb's copy holds only in-frame clones and misses some; the assay was immunoSEQ multiplex PCR. Found here are about 97,000 clones, over 80% of them singletons; the top ten hold around 2.6%. V is TRBV11-3 and J is TRBJ1-1, with 7 bases aligning to TRBD1. The TCR was taken from a man in his forties or fifties in good health and CMV-seronegative. Sequenced material: PBMCs. The CDR3 DNA sequence: TGTGCCAGCGCTACAGGGGTCGACACTGAAGCTTTCTTT. Its protein is CASATGVDTEAFF.